What follows are 14 T cell receptor beta chains derived from one specimen sequenced in a study of blood T cell repertoires in COVID-19. The assay was immunoSEQ multiplex PCR, and TCRdb's table has in-frame clones only and misses some. The table includes over 120,000 clones, 86% detected once. The sequenced material came from PBMCs or T cells enriched from blood (not recorded which). The receptors were sampled from a man aged 45-60 years who had recovered from COVID-19.

The J gene is TRBJ1-5, the V gene TRBV6-5, with 9 nucleotides matching TRBD1. With 5 bases clipped from V and 5 bases from J, the junction kept 4 bases outside the gene matches. CDR1 and CDR2 (germline): MNHEY, SVGAGI. The CDR3 loop spans 14 amino acids. CDR3 region: CASSTRDRDQPQHF. The CDR3 DNA reads as TGTGCCAGCAGTACCCGGGACAGGGATCAGCCCCAGCATTTT.

The gene calls are TRBV5-6 and TRBJ2-5, with a possible D match to TRBD1 (5 bases). Germline CDR1 SGHDT, CDR2 YYEEEE. The germline V and J ends were trimmed by 1 base and 5 bases, with 9 bases remaining between them. CDR3 size: 13 residues. The CDR3 nucleotides read TGTGCCAGCAGCTTGAGGTCAGGGGAGACCCAGTACTTC. Translation gives CASSLRSGETQYF.

This clone was recorded once. The chain links TRBV23-1 to TRBJ1-5; possibly TRBD1 for D (6 bases). TRBV23-1 is designated an ORF whose function remains uncertain. This CDR3 comprises 15 residues. Trimming cost V 3 bases and J 5 bases, with 14 bases left between them. DNA for the CDR3: TGCGCCAGCAGTCAGGGGACACCTAAAGATCAGCCCCAGCATTTT. Translating it yields CASSQGTPKDQPQHF.

This chain links TRBV2 with TRBJ1-5, with D tentatively TRBD1 (5 bases). Trimming removed 7 bases from V and 6 bases from J, with 16 bases in between. Per the germline V gene, CDR1 is SNHLY and CDR2 is FYNNEI. This CDR3 comprises 14 residues. CDR3 DNA sequence: TGTGCCAGCACCCTCGGGTTGGGGGGTCAGCCCCAGCATTTT. Translation gives CASTLGLGGQPQHF.

This sequence joins TRBV30 and TRBJ1-1; D is uncertain. V lost 0 bases and J 1 base, leaving 9 bases between the germline ends. The CDR3 spans 14 residues. Germline CDR1 GTSNPN, CDR2 SVGIG (reference sequence). The CDR3 DNA sequence: TGTGCCTGGAGTGTACAACAAACGAACACTGAAGCTTTCTTT. It yields the protein CAWSVQQTNTEAFF.

This chain joins TRBV5-4 and TRBJ2-5, with 7 nucleotides matching TRBD2. The germline CDR1 and CDR2 sequences are SGHNT and YYREEE (reference sequence). V dropped 5 bases and J dropped 2; count of bases not matched to a gene: 9. The CDR3 has 15 amino acids. CDR3 sequence reads: CASRKGLLQQETQYF. The CDR3 DNA follows: TGTGCCAGCAGAAAGGGACTACTCCAACAAGAGACCCAGTACTTC.

In this sample, this clone turned up a few times. This chain joins TRBV10-3 and TRBJ1-1; D is undetermined. V was clipped by 0 bases and J by 7 bases, with 12 bases between them. This CDR3 comprises 14 residues. Germline V gives CDR1 ENHRY, CDR2 SYGVKD. CDR3 protein: CAISESMFTGEAFF. DNA for the CDR3: TGTGCCATCAGTGAGTCGATGTTTACCGGTGAAGCTTTCTTT.

This rearrangement joins TRBV15 to TRBJ1-5; TRBD1 agrees at 7 bases. Unmatched junction bases numbered 4, after V lost 2 bases and J lost 6 bases. The CDR3 is 14 residues long. CDR1 and CDR2 (germline): LNHNV, YYDKDF (reference sequence). The CDR3 nucleotides are TGTGCCACCAGCAGATTAGGGGGCAGTCAGCCCCAGCATTTT. This translates into CATSRLGGSQPQHF.

The chain uses TRBV27 and TRBJ1-1, with D unclear. The CDR3 consists of 15 residues. The V and J ends lost 0 bases and 2 bases respectively, with 10 bases between them. Germline V gene data show CDR1 as MNHEY and CDR2 as SMNVEV (reference sequence). CDR3 nucleotides: TGTGCCAGCAGTTTATCGGCCGGGTACAACACTGAAGCTTTCTTT. Translated, it gives CASSLSAGYNTEAFF.

The J gene is TRBJ1-2, the V gene TRBV7-3; D is unclear. The V gene lost 1 base and the J gene lost 4 bases, with 7 bases spanning the gap. Germline V lookup: CDR1 SGHTA, CDR2 FQGTGA. The CDR3 runs to 13 residues. The CDR3 reads CASSLSGGYGYTF. CDR3 in DNA: TGTGCCAGCAGCTTAAGCGGCGGCTATGGCTACACCTTC.

The V and J genes are TRBV5-1 and TRBJ2-3; 8 bases match TRBD2. The CDR3 is 18 amino acids. The germline CDR1 and CDR2 sequences are SGHRS and YFSETQ. V shed 0 bases and J 0 bases; nucleotides not matched to a gene: 9. The CDR3 DNA reads TGCGCCAGCAGCTTGGGGGGAGCGGGGGCCTCAAGCACAGATACGCAGTATTTT. Protein sequence: CASSLGGAGASSTDTQYF.

This clone has only one observation. The chain recombines TRBV28 with TRBJ2-7; possible D gene TRBD2, 5 bases. There are 14 residues in the CDR3. From germline, CDR1 is MDHEN and CDR2 SYDVKM. V was shortened by 4 bases and J by 2 bases, with 12 bases between the two germline ends. The CDR3 DNA follows: TGTGCCAGCAGTTCCGGTACTAGGGCCTACGAGCAGTACGTC. This gives the protein CASSSGTRAYEQYV.

The J gene is TRBJ1-3, the V gene TRBV28; no reliable D call. Germline V gives CDR1 MDHEN, CDR2 SYDVKM. Deletions cut 10 bases from V and 0 bases from J, with 10 bases between. This CDR3 has 13 amino acids. The CDR3: CATLQLSGNTIYF. In DNA form, the CDR3 reads TGTGCCACCCTACAGCTCTCTGGAAACACCATATATTTT.

The chain joins TRBV19 to TRBJ1-2; D ambiguous. The CDR3 loop spans 16 amino acids. Trimming pared 3 bases from V and 5 bases from J, leaving 19 bases between. Germline V gene lookup returns CDR1 LNHDA and CDR2 SQIVND (reference sequence). As DNA, the CDR3 is TGTGCCAGTAGTATCCTCAACTCGGACGGCGGGTATGGCTACACCTTC. Translated: CASSILNSDGGYGYTF.